This T cell receptor (beta chain) stems from a study of T cells in Graves' hyperthyroidism and ophthalmopathy. Study information: Peripheral blood collection took place at initial diagnosis, before any treatment.

Turning to this clonotype: Its antigen is not identified.

Per the germline V gene, CDR1 is MNHEY and CDR2 is SVGAGI. CDR3 length: 23 amino acids. V shed 0 bases and J 2 bases; nucleotides not matched to a gene: 23. Pregnant or lactating patients were excluded, as were those with uncontrolled infection or other autoimmune disease. Study results and limitations: The majority of expanded thyroid clonotypes above 0.001 also appeared in blood.

It was RNA transcripts that yielded the amplified TCR beta CDR3 regions. The HTBI primer set served for first-round RT-PCR of the TCR CDR3. TCRdb reprocessed the multiplex PCR reads with MiXCR, giving one entry per CDR3 protein. The sample has approximately 400,000 distinct CDR3 sequences; around a sixth are singletons. The origin of this receptor is a woman aged 18 to 35 with Graves' hyperthyroidism that later progressed to Graves' ophthalmopathy. The V gene is TRBV6-5, the J gene TRBJ2-1; TRBD2 agrees at 9 bases. The sequencing sample was made of blood. The CDR3 coding sequence is TGTGCCAGCAGTTACTCTTTTGTGTGTGCGGGAGGGCCTTCGTCGGGACCCTACAATGAGCAGTTCTTC. Protein product: CASSYSFVCAGGPSSGPYNEQFF.